A selection of T cell receptor beta chains follows, all from one sample in a study of blood T cell repertoires in COVID-19. Profiling relied on immunoSEQ multiplex PCR, and the TCRdb table lists in-frame clones only, not all of them. Of under 150,000 clones listed, less than 90% are singletons. Sequencing used PBMCs or T cells enriched from blood (not recorded which). The receptor set was obtained from a woman aged 45-65 years who had been exposed to COVID-19. Each CDR3 is given with its conserved first and last residue. A D gene is named only where the DNA matches it firmly. The size of a clone is reported for some rows only, either as once, few or many, or as a class for expanded clones.

clone_size,j_call,d_call,v_call,cdr3_aa,cdr3_nt
.,TRBJ1-4,.,TRBV28,CASSFLGTLSNEKLFF,TGTGCCAGCAGTTTTCTAGGGACTCTTTCTAATGAAAAACTGTTTTTT
.,TRBJ2-1,.,TRBV5-1,CASSLGQYNEQFF,TGCGCCAGCAGCTTGGGACAGTACAATGAGCAGTTCTTC
once,TRBJ1-1,.,TRBV4-1,CASSVRLGARSEAFF,TGCGCCAGCAGTGTTCGGTTGGGGGCGCGTTCGGAGGCTTTCTTT
.,TRBJ2-3,.,TRBV19,CASNPPGRLGVRADTQYF,TGTGCCAGTAACCCACCCGGGAGACTTGGGGTTCGAGCAGATACGCAGTATTTT
.,TRBJ2-5,TRBD2,TRBV7-2,CASSLDPSLAGRQETQYF,TGTGCCAGCAGCTTAGATCCCTCCCTAGCGGGAAGGCAGGAGACCCAGTACTTC
.,TRBJ2-2,.,TRBV7-2,CASSFYKNTGELFF,TGTGCCAGCAGCTTCTATAAGAACACCGGGGAGCTGTTTTTT
.,TRBJ2-1,TRBD2,TRBV5-1,CASSSLGSGRGGNEQFF,TGCGCCAGCAGCTCGCTCGGAAGCGGGAGGGGGGGCAATGAGCAGTTCTTC
.,TRBJ2-5,TRBD1,TRBV7-2,CASSTTGVTTQYF,TGTGCCAGCAGCACGACAGGGGTGACCACCCAGTACTTC
.,TRBJ1-1,.,TRBV12-1,CASRPQRTEAFF,TGTGCCAGCAGGCCCCAGCGCACTGAAGCTTTCTTT
.,TRBJ2-1,TRBD2,TRBV6-2/TRBV6-3,CASSYTLAGGVHEQFF,TGTGCCAGCAGTTACACTTTAGCGGGAGGGGTCCATGAGCAGTTCTTC
.,TRBJ1-1,.,TRBV14,CASSLGPGSEAFF,TGTGCCAGCAGCCTAGGACCGGGGTCCGAAGCTTTCTTT
.,TRBJ1-5,.,TRBV18,CASSPGGRNQPQHF,TGTGCCAGCTCACCGGGGGGGCGCAATCAGCCCCAGCATTTT
.,TRBJ2-3,.,TRBV24-1,CATSDLERLVWLSDF,TGTGCCACCAGTGATTTGGAACGACTCGTCTGGCTTTCGGATTTT
few,TRBJ2-2,.,TRBV7-9,CASSPTVSTGELFF,TGTGCCAGCAGCCCCACCGTGAGCACCGGGGAGCTGTTTTTT
.,TRBJ2-3,TRBD1,TRBV9,CASSERPGQGMDTQYF,TGTGCCAGCAGCGAGAGACCGGGACAGGGGATGGATACGCAGTATTTT
.,TRBJ1-1,.,TRBV7-8,CASSLSTPWGQAHKKEAFF,TGTGCCAGCAGTTTATCCACCCCGTGGGGGCAAGCCCATAAGAAGGAAGCTTTCTTT
once,TRBJ2-2,TRBD1,TRBV7-2,CASRGDSFTGELFF,TGTGCCAGCAGGGGGGACAGCTTCACCGGGGAGCTGTTTTTT
.,TRBJ1-3,.,TRBV3-1/TRBV3-2,CASSQGGHSGNTIYF,TGTGCCAGCAGCCAAGGAGGTCACTCTGGAAACACCATATATTTT
.,TRBJ2-5,.,TRBV19,CASSFGRASGQETQYF,TGTGCCAGTAGTTTTGGAAGGGCCTCGGGGCAAGAGACCCAGTACTTC
.,TRBJ2-1,TRBD1,TRBV12-5,CASGPVQGPYNEQFF,TGTGCTAGTGGACCAGTACAGGGGCCCTACAATGAGCAGTTCTTC
.,TRBJ2-1,.,TRBV27,CASSPLRATDEQFF,TGTGCCAGCAGTCCCCTGCGAGCAACCGATGAGCAGTTCTTC
few,TRBJ1-4,TRBD1,TRBV18,CASSPLRGTGEKLFF,TGTGCCAGCTCACCACTGAGGGGGACAGGGGAAAAACTGTTTTTT
.,TRBJ1-2,.,TRBV5-1,CASRELNYGYTF,TGCGCCAGCAGGGAGCTTAACTATGGCTACACCTTC
.,TRBJ2-7,.,TRBV6-1,CASSLQGYEQYF,TGTGCCAGCAGTCTCCAGGGCTACGAGCAGTACTTC
.,TRBJ2-2,.,TRBV19,CATRQGITGELFF,TGTGCCACCCGCCAGGGGATAACCGGGGAGCTGTTTTTT
once,TRBJ1-6,TRBD1,TRBV6-2/TRBV6-3,CASSGGTGGLNSPLHF,TGTGCCAGCAGTGGCGGGACAGGGGGCTTGAATTCACCCCTCCACTTT
.,TRBJ1-3,.,TRBV5-1,CASSGAAASGNTIYF,TGCGCCAGCTCGGGAGCCGCGGCCTCTGGAAACACCATATATTTT
.,TRBJ2-1,.,TRBV29-1,CSVRSSYNEQFF,TGCAGCGTTCGGAGCTCCTACAATGAGCAGTTCTTC
.,TRBJ2-5,.,TRBV7-2,CASRAAPVPQETQYF,TGTGCCAGCAGGGCGGCCCCTGTCCCCCAAGAGACCCAGTACTTC
few,TRBJ1-2,TRBD1,TRBV15,CATEGTGDRRNYGYTF,TGTGCCACCGAGGGGACAGGGGATCGTAGGAACTATGGCTACACCTTC
.,TRBJ2-1,.,TRBV19,CASSIGSNEQFF,TGTGCCAGTAGTATAGGCAGCAATGAGCAGTTCTTC
.,TRBJ1-2,.,TRBV10-1,CASSDSGNYGYTF,TGCGCCAGCAGTGATTCAGGGAACTATGGCTACACCTTC
.,TRBJ2-7,TRBD2,TRBV10-2,CASSDIAGGTYEQYF,TGCGCCAGCAGTGATATAGCGGGAGGGACCTACGAGCAGTACTTC
.,TRBJ2-5,.,TRBV10-2,CASSRSQETQYF,TGCGCCAGCAGTCGTAGCCAAGAGACCCAGTACTTC
.,TRBJ2-3,.,TRBV3-1/TRBV3-2,CASSQDRRPAGTDTQYF,TGTGCCAGCAGCCAAGATCGGAGACCAGCCGGCACAGATACGCAGTATTTT
.,TRBJ1-1,TRBD1,TRBV5-1,CASSLGQGRTEAFF,TGCGCCAGCAGCCTGGGACAGGGTCGTACTGAAGCTTTCTTT
.,TRBJ1-1,.,TRBV29-1,CSVERGMNTEAFF,TGCAGCGTTGAAAGAGGGATGAACACTGAAGCTTTCTTT
.,TRBJ2-5,.,TRBV12-3/TRBV12-4,CASSRGGRETQYF,TGTGCCAGCTCTAGGGGAGGTAGGGAGACCCAGTACTTC
.,TRBJ2-7,.,TRBV10-2,CASRATIYEQYF,TGCGCCAGCAGGGCGACTATTTACGAGCAGTACTTC
.,TRBJ1-1,TRBD1,TRBV4-3,CASSRVTRTGNTEAFF,TGCGCCAGCAGCCGAGTAACCCGGACAGGAAACACTGAAGCTTTCTTT
once,TRBJ1-4,TRBD1,TRBV5-1,CASSPWTGGFATNEKLFF,TGCGCCAGCAGCCCCTGGACAGGGGGGTTTGCAACTAATGAAAAACTGTTTTTT
.,TRBJ1-1,.,TRBV14,CASSQRSMTGSEAFF,TGTGCCAGCAGCCAAAGGTCTATGACGGGGTCTGAAGCTTTCTTT
.,TRBJ1-1,.,TRBV29-1,CSVEIGVNTEAFF,TGCAGCGTTGAGATAGGGGTGAACACTGAAGCTTTCTTT
.,TRBJ2-1,TRBD2,TRBV7-2,CASSLELRGGRNEQFF,TGTGCCAGCAGCTTAGAGCTGCGGGGGGGCAGGAATGAGCAGTTCTTC
.,TRBJ2-5,TRBD2,TRBV4-2,CASSQGDSGGAGETQYF,TGTGCCAGCAGCCAAGGCGATAGCGGGGGGGCAGGAGAGACCCAGTACTTC
.,TRBJ1-1,.,TRBV7-2,CASSFDTEAFF,TGTGCCAGCAGCTTCGACACTGAAGCTTTCTTT
.,TRBJ1-3,.,TRBV18,CASSLSRGAGNTIYF,TGTGCCAGCTCACTCTCCAGGGGAGCTGGAAACACCATATATTTT
.,TRBJ1-3,.,TRBV10-3,CAIREARAGNTIYF,TGTGCCATCCGGGAGGCTCGCGCGGGAAACACCATATATTTT
once,TRBJ1-2,.,TRBV6-5,CASSLTGDYGYTF,TGTGCCAGCAGCTTGACAGGCGACTATGGCTACACCTTC
.,TRBJ1-1,.,TRBV5-6,CASSLAPGFGMNTEAFF,TGTGCCAGCAGCTTGGCCCCAGGGTTTGGAATGAACACTGAAGCTTTCTTT
.,TRBJ2-7,.,TRBV5-1,CASSQARPPYEQYF,TGCGCCAGCAGCCAAGCTAGGCCTCCCTACGAGCAGTACTTC
.,TRBJ2-7,.,TRBV30,CAWGTMRGKYEQYF,TGTGCCTGGGGTACCATGCGGGGAAAATACGAGCAGTACTTC